The 14 T cell receptor beta chains below come from one sample, sequenced in a study of CD8+ T cells in alopecia areata. It was cDNA, reverse transcribed from extracted RNA, that served as the sequencing template. Sequencing used immunoSEQ multiplex PCR; TCRdb keeps in-frame clones, though not all of them. The table records around 250,000 clones, 65% to 70% of them present only once. Specimen: CD4+ T cells sorted from blood, collected at week 0. Receptors originate from a human donor with alopecia areata.

The chain combines TRBV5-6 with TRBJ2-5; 7 nucleotides match TRBD1. Germline V gives CDR1 SGHDT, CDR2 YYEEEE. The junction had 2 bases not matched to a gene; V was cut back by 4 bases and J by 5 bases. This CDR3 has 12 amino acids. This CDR3 is CASSQDRETQYF. Written as DNA, the CDR3 is TGTGCCAGCAGCCAGGACAGGGAGACCCAGTACTTC.

Worth noting for this clone: The same CDR3 arises from other DNA sequences in this sample as well. The chain recombines TRBV30 with TRBJ2-3, with no clear D. The germline V gene encodes CDR1 GTSNPN and CDR2 SVGIG (reference sequence). V gave up 0 bases and J gave up 2 bases, with 9 bases separating them. CDR3 length: 14 residues. The CDR3 DNA reads TGTGCCTGGAGTGTACGAAGGGCCACAGATACGCAGTATTTT. This gives the protein CAWSVRRATDTQYF.

The chain is built from TRBV19 and TRBJ2-1; 7 bases line up with TRBD1. J lost 10 bases, V lost 9 bases, and 6 bases had no gene match. CDR3 length: 11 residues. Germline loops: CDR1 LNHDA, CDR2 SQIVND (reference sequence). The CDR3 here is CASLRDSEQFF. CDR3 coding DNA: TGTGCCAGCCTCCGGGACAGCGAGCAGTTCTTC.

J is TRBJ1-1 and V is TRBV7-9, with D uncertain. V was cut by 5 bases and J by 4 bases, with 8 bases left in between. The length of the CDR3 is 12 residues. Germline V CDR1 and CDR2: SEHNR, FQNEAQ (reference sequence). The CDR3 coding sequence is TGTGCCAGCAGCCCCCGGGTCACTGAAGCTTTCTTT. Residues: CASSPRVTEAFF.

This clone has a handful of counts. CDR3 protein: CAWSGHTNQPQHF. In nucleotides, the CDR3 is TGTGCCTGGAGTGGGCACACAAATCAGCCCCAGCATTTT. This chain links TRBV30 with TRBJ1-5; D remains unclear. This CDR3 is 13 amino acids long. The V end lost 1 base, the J end lost 4 bases, and 8 bases lay between the germline ends. Germline-derived CDR1 and CDR2 are GTSNPN and SVGIG (reference sequence).

This clone was picked up one time. The gene calls are TRBV9 and TRBJ2-5; 7 positions agree with TRBD1. Germline V lookup: CDR1 SGDLS, CDR2 YYNGEE. There are 14 residues in the CDR3. The ends lost 2 bases at V and 4 bases at J; junction bases unmatched: 5. This CDR3 is CASSVRQGPETQYF. In DNA form, the CDR3 reads TGTGCCAGCAGCGTCCGACAGGGACCAGAGACCCAGTACTTC.

This clone was seen only a few times. The V gene is TRBV29-1, the J gene TRBJ2-7, with D perhaps being TRBD1 or TRBD2 (5 bases each). The CDR3 sequence is 11 residues long. V gave up 3 bases and J gave up 5 bases, with 8 bases separating them. Germline assignment: CDR1 SQVTM and CDR2 ANQGSEA. The CDR3 region has the DNA TGCAGCGTTGAGGGACGGAACGAGCAGTACTTC. It yields the protein CSVEGRNEQYF.

This clone was picked up a small number of times. J is TRBJ1-6 and V is TRBV27; D gene uncertain. Germline loops: CDR1 MNHEY, CDR2 SMNVEV (reference sequence). The ends were cut back, 5 bases at V and 7 bases at J, with 15 bases in the middle. The CDR3 length is 15 residues. CDR3 nucleotides: TGTGCCAGCAGTCCCGGACTGAGCTTGAATTCACCCCTCCACTTT. The encoded protein is CASSPGLSLNSPLHF.

The rearrangement uses TRBV30 and TRBJ2-3; no firm D call. Trimming stripped 6 bases from V and 8 bases from J, with 15 bases between. The CDR3 sequence is 12 residues long. Germline V gives CDR1 GTSNPN, CDR2 SVGIG (reference sequence). CDR3 in DNA: TGTGCCTGTGTGACTGGGGATGTTACGCAGTATTTT. Its protein is CACVTGDVTQYF.

This clone occurred a few times. This chain joins TRBV27 and TRBJ2-3; D gene uncertain. Germline V gene data show CDR1 as MNHEY and CDR2 as SMNVEV (reference sequence). CDR3 size: 15 residues. With 2 bases removed from V and 0 bases from J, the gap between germline ends came to 9 bases. CDR3 protein: CASSLLTSSTDTQYF. DNA for the CDR3: TGTGCCAGCAGTTTACTAACTTCTAGCACAGATACGCAGTATTTT.

The chain carries TRBV30 and TRBJ2-7, with D uncertain. The CDR3 consists of 13 residues. V shed 0 bases and J shed 2 bases, with 8 bases lying between them. Germline CDR1 GTSNPN, CDR2 SVGIG (reference sequence). CDR3 nucleotide sequence: TGTGCCTGGAGTGTAAACGGACCCTACGAGCAGTACTTC. Translated, it gives CAWSVNGPYEQYF.

The chain employs TRBV30 and TRBJ2-6; D call uncertain. Trimming removed 8 bases from V and 4 bases from J, with 12 bases in between. The CDR3 contains 13 residues. CDR1 is GTSNPN and CDR2 is SVGIG in the germline V gene (reference sequence). CDR3 nucleotides: TGTGCCAGCTCCCCGCCCGGGGCCAACGTCCTGACTTTC. This codes for CASSPPGANVLTF.

This chain connects TRBV29-1 to TRBJ2-3; no reliable D call. CDR1 and CDR2 from the germline V gene are SQVTM and ANQGSEA. CDR3 length equals 14 residues. V was clipped by 0 bases and J by 2 bases, with 9 bases between them. CDR3 sequence: CSVEDGIYTDTQYF. CDR3 bases: TGCAGCGTTGAAGATGGGATCTACACAGATACGCAGTATTTT.

This chain joins TRBV30 and TRBJ1-2; a weak D match, TRBD1 (5 bases). The V gene's germline CDR1 is GTSNPN and CDR2 SVGIG (reference sequence). Trimming cost V 3 bases and J 8 bases, with 16 bases left between them. The CDR3 extends over 13 amino acids. DNA for the CDR3: TGTGCCTGGAGAGCCTCGGGGGTAGGAGGCTACACCTTC. Translating it yields CAWRASGVGGYTF.